This TCR beta chain was documented in a study of shared clonotypes between healthy human individuals. Study-wide results and caveats: Though the depth was large, rarefaction showed that sorted-subset sequencing was incomplete. The genetic and exposure-history diversity represented was limited by few donors.

Germline lookup yields CDR1 SGHTA and CDR2 FQGNSA. Germline trimming cut 3 bases from V and 5 bases from J; bases unmatched to any gene: 4. The CDR3 is made up of 14 amino acids. The study drew its donors from healthy HIV-negative adults without recent acute infections or vaccinations. Clones were read by immunoSEQ multiplex PCR, and TCRdb kept only the in-frame ones, dropping some. The sample shows 950,000 to 1,300,000 clones, around 75% of them seen only once. Remarks on this clone: Its antigen is unknown. This sample also contains other DNA sequences that code for the same CDR3.

This clonotype was sampled from a man aged 18 to 30 in good health. The specimen sequenced was memory CD4+ T cells sorted from blood. Subset meaning: CD45RA-negative fraction. The chain combines TRBV7-2 with TRBJ2-5; 9 bases align to TRBD2. The CDR3 loop reads CASSLAGGVETQYF. Here the CDR3 DNA reads TGTGCCAGCAGCTTGGCGGGAGGGGTGGAGACCCAGTACTTC.